What follows is one T cell receptor beta chain and its context. The use of a sample-barcoded 5' primer and a J-beta primer mix characterized a second PCR of roughly 6 to 11 cycles. TCRdb used MiXCR to reprocess the 5' RACE reads, holding one entry per CDR3 protein. This sample has roughly 930,000 distinct CDR3 sequences, with around 49% found just once. This entry is derived from a study of blood T cells in healthy people across ages. The CDR3 is 15 residues long. With V trimmed by 6 bases and J by 8 bases, 11 bases remained unmatched. Each donor was a healthy Caucasian individual from Russia, aged roughly 6 to 95.

This clonotype was sampled from a man younger than 40 in good health. The rearrangement links TRBV12-3 or TRBV12-4 to TRBJ2-1, with 9 bases that match TRBD1. The sequenced sample consisted of blood. CDR3 bases: TGTGCCAGCAGCACGGATGGACAGGGGATATATGAGCAGTTCTTC. It translates to CASSTDGQGIYEQFF.